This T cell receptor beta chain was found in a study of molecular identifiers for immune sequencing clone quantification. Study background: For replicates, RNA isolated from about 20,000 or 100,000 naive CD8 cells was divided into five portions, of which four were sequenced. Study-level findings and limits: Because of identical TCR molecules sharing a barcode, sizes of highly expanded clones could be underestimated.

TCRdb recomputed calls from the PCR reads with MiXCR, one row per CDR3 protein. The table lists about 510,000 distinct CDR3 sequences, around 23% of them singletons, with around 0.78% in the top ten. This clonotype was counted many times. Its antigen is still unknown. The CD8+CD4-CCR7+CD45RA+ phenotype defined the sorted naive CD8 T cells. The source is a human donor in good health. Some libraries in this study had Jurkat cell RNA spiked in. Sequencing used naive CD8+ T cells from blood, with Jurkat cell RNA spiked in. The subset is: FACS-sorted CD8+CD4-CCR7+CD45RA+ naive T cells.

CDR3 DNA sequence: TGTGCCAGCAGCCGCCTCCCCCGGGACAGGATCCAAGAGACCCAGTACTTC. Translating it yields CASSRLPRDRIQETQYF. This chain connects TRBV14 to TRBJ2-5; 8 nucleotides match TRBD1. There are 17 residues in the CDR3. Germline V gene sequence: CDR1 SGHDN, CDR2 FVKESK. Trimming removed 4 bases from V and 1 base from J; junction bases left unmatched: 11.